The present TCR beta chain was sequenced within a study of T cell responses to AZD1222 COVID-19 vaccine. Study-wide points: Elevations in Spike-specific TCR breadth and depth followed administration of two AZD1222 doses. Across spike, vaccine-associated CD4 TCRs were found, dominant at 160-218 and 743-854.

Profiled with immunoSEQ multiplex PCR; TCRdb holds only in-frame clones, not every one. This table holds roughly 130,000 clones, around 94% found once. With respect to this clone: No antigen is known for it.

Germline V gives CDR1 LNHNV, CDR2 YYDKDF (reference sequence). Trimming stripped 0 bases from V and 0 bases from J, with 15 bases between. The length of the CDR3 is 18 residues. This specimen was peripheral blood, taken on day 0 of AZD1222 vaccination. The chain has TRBV15 and TRBJ2-1; weak D call: TRBD2 (6 bases). The TCR comes from an adult in good health. CDR3 DNA sequence: TGTGCCACCAGCAGAGATCGTCGGGCGGGGATCTCCTACAATGAGCAGTTCTTC. This gives the protein CATSRDRRAGISYNEQFF.